One and the same sample provided the 3 T cell receptor beta chains below, sequenced in a study of shared T cell receptors in the human thymus. The repertoire was sequenced with immunoSEQ multiplex PCR; TCRdb's copy has only in-frame clones and lacks some. Of hundreds of thousands of clones in the sample, about four fifths were seen once. These data were also filed under a second study, of human thymus T cells.

The sequencing sample was made of thymocytes. These receptors all stem from a boy under two years old with a congenital heart defect.

Written as DNA, the CDR3 is TGTGCCAGCAGCTCCGAGAGCGGGGGAACGGGGCAGTACTTC. Protein product: CASSSESGGTGQYF. This chain links TRBV13 with TRBJ2-7; 8 nucleotides line up with TRBD2. CDR1 and CDR2 from the germline V gene are PRHDT and FYEKMQ (reference sequence). After removal of 4 bases from V and 9 bases from J, the junction contained 11 bases not matched to a gene. The CDR3 contains 14 residues.

This sequence joins TRBV5-4 and TRBJ2-7; 8 nucleotides align to TRBD1. Germline values: CDR1 SGHNT, CDR2 YYREEE (reference sequence). Trimming cost V 0 bases and J 7 bases; bases outside gene matches: 6. CDR3 length: 14 residues. CDR3 sequence: CASSLEQGAEEQYF. CDR3 coding DNA: TGTGCCAGCAGCTTGGAGCAGGGGGCAGAGGAGCAGTACTTC.

The rearrangement uses TRBV6-5 and TRBJ1-5; D gene uncertain. The CDR3 loop spans 14 amino acids. Trimming removed 0 bases from V and 1 base from J, with 4 bases in between. Per germline, CDR1 MNHEY and CDR2 SVGAGI. CDR3 in DNA: TGTGCCAGCAGTTACTCACTGAGCAATCAGCCCCAGCATTTT. It codes for CASSYSLSNQPQHF.